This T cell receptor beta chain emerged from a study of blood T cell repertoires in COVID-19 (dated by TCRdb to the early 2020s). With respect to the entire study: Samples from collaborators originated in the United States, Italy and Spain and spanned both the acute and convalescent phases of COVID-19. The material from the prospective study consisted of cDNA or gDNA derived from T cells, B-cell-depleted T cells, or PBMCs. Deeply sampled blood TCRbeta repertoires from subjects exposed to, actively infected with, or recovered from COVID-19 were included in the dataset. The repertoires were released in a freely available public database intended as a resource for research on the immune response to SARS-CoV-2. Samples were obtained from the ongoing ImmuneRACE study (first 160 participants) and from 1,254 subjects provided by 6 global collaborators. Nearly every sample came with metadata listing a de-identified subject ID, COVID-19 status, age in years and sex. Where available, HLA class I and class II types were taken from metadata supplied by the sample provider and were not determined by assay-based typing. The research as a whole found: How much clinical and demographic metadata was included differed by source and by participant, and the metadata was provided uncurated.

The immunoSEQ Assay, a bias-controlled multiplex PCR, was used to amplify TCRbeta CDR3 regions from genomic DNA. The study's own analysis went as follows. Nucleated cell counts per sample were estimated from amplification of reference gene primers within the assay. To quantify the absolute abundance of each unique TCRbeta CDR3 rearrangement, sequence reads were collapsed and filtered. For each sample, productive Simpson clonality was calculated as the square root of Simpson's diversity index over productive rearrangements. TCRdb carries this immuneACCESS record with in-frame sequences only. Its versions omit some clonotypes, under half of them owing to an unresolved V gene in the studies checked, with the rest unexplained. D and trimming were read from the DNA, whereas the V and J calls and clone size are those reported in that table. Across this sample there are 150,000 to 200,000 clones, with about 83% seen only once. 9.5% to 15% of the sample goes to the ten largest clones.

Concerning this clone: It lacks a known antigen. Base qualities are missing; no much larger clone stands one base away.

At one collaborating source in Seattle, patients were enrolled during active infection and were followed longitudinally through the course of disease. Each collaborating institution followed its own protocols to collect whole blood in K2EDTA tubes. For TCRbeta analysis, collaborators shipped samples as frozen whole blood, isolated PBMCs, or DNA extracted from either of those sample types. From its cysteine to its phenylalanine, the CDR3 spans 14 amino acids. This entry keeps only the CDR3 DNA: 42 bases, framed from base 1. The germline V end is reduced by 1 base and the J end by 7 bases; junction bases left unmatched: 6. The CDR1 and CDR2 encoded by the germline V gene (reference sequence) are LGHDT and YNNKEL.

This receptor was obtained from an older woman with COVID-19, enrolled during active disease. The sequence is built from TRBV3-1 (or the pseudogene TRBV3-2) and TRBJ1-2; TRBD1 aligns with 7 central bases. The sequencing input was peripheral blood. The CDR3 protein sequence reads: CASSQVQGRSGYTF. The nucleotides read TGTGCCAGCAGCCAAGTACAGGGGCGTTCTGGCTACACCTTC.